These T cell receptor beta chains were read from a single sample in a study of cytomegalovirus exposure and HLA in healthy donors. Here immunoSEQ multiplex PCR was the method, and the copy in TCRdb shows in-frame clones only, minus some. Of 150,000 to 200,000 clones listed, approximately 84% are singletons. The material sequenced was PBMCs. The receptors derive from a man younger than 40 in good health and CMV-seronegative. The conserved cysteine and the conserved F or W are not part of the CDR3 here. Size values are once, few and many counts, or a class for expanded clones, and some rows have none.

abundance: NA
v_gene: TRBV5-1
j_gene: TRBJ2-7
CDR3aa: ASSLAGGLYEQY

abundance: NA
v_gene: TRBV5-1
j_gene: TRBJ2-3
CDR3aa: ASSLSLAETDTQY

abundance: NA
v_gene: TRBV5-4
j_gene: TRBJ2-3
CDR3aa: ASSSEPGQVTDTQY

abundance: NA
v_gene: TRBV2
j_gene: TRBJ2-7
CDR3aa: ASTPGTSSYEQY

abundance: NA
v_gene: TRBV30
j_gene: TRBJ2-1
CDR3aa: AWRGRTGASSYNEQF

abundance: NA
v_gene: TRBV27
j_gene: TRBJ1-1
CDR3aa: ASSFWGGSTEAF

abundance: NA
v_gene: TRBV2
j_gene: TRBJ1-5
CDR3aa: ASSIEGNQPQH

abundance: NA
v_gene: TRBV30
j_gene: TRBJ2-3
CDR3aa: AWSKLAGATDTQY

abundance: NA
v_gene: TRBV14
j_gene: TRBJ2-1
CDR3aa: ASSQLAGGSYNEQF

abundance: NA
v_gene: TRBV5-1
j_gene: TRBJ1-1
CDR3aa: ASSLAGQGKAF

abundance: NA
v_gene: TRBV18
j_gene: TRBJ1-1
CDR3aa: ASSRGQGGTEAF

abundance: NA
v_gene: TRBV29-1
j_gene: TRBJ1-2
CDR3aa: SVVGTNTNYGYT

abundance: NA
v_gene: TRBV2
j_gene: TRBJ2-1
CDR3aa: ASSERREIHNEQF

abundance: NA
v_gene: TRBV5-4
j_gene: TRBJ1-6
CDR3aa: ASSLKSRGGSPLH

abundance: NA
v_gene: TRBV5-5
j_gene: TRBJ2-1
CDR3aa: ASSWGTSHYNEQF

abundance: NA
v_gene: TRBV7-2
j_gene: TRBJ2-1
CDR3aa: ASSVQGGEQF

abundance: once
v_gene: TRBV2
j_gene: TRBJ1-2
CDR3aa: ASSGAESGGYT

abundance: NA
v_gene: TRBV5-1
j_gene: TRBJ1-1
CDR3aa: ASSLERSSTEAF

abundance: NA
v_gene: TRBV7-9
j_gene: NA
CDR3aa: ASSLEWYEQY

abundance: NA
v_gene: TRBV6-5
j_gene: TRBJ2-7
CDR3aa: ASRTGGYEQY

abundance: NA
v_gene: TRBV10-3
j_gene: TRBJ2-7
CDR3aa: AISGASGLAGASPYEQY

abundance: NA
v_gene: TRBV13
j_gene: TRBJ2-3
CDR3aa: ASSYRDTSGGRIDTQY

abundance: NA
v_gene: TRBV7-8
j_gene: TRBJ2-7
CDR3aa: ASSRTGGVSSYEQY

abundance: NA
v_gene: TRBV6-5
j_gene: TRBJ2-7
CDR3aa: ASSYGGWTEQY

abundance: NA
v_gene: TRBV27
j_gene: TRBJ2-3
CDR3aa: ASSLSRRAWSTDTQY

abundance: NA
v_gene: TRBV29-1
j_gene: TRBJ1-5
CDR3aa: SVRDSNQPQH

abundance: NA
v_gene: TRBV7-7
j_gene: TRBJ2-2
CDR3aa: ASSLSSGAEGRTGELF

abundance: NA
v_gene: TRBV9
j_gene: TRBJ1-3
CDR3aa: ASSVAGNGNTIY

abundance: NA
v_gene: TRBV11-2
j_gene: TRBJ2-2
CDR3aa: ASSRGKLNTGELF

abundance: few
v_gene: TRBV4-2
j_gene: TRBJ2-1
CDR3aa: ASSPSFHEQF

abundance: NA
v_gene: TRBV9
j_gene: TRBJ2-3
CDR3aa: ASSPGLAFSTDTQY

abundance: NA
v_gene: TRBV7-9
j_gene: TRBJ1-6
CDR3aa: ASSLVDRGTLH

abundance: NA
v_gene: TRBV30
j_gene: TRBJ1-6
CDR3aa: AWSYESSYNSPLH

abundance: NA
v_gene: TRBV10-3
j_gene: TRBJ2-3
CDR3aa: AISESYGTSGASTDTQY

abundance: NA
v_gene: TRBV9
j_gene: TRBJ1-5
CDR3aa: ASSVGPETSPQH

abundance: NA
v_gene: TRBV14
j_gene: TRBJ2-7
CDR3aa: ASSQEGGLAGLNSYEQY

abundance: NA
v_gene: TRBV5-6
j_gene: TRBJ1-4
CDR3aa: ASSLDPGGATNEKLF

abundance: NA
v_gene: TRBV27
j_gene: TRBJ2-2
CDR3aa: ASSSIPRTSGTLNTGELF

abundance: NA
v_gene: TRBV5-4
j_gene: TRBJ2-7
CDR3aa: ASSRDERSYEQY

abundance: few
v_gene: TRBV29-1
j_gene: TRBJ1-4
CDR3aa: SAYRAADEKLF

abundance: NA
v_gene: TRBV30
j_gene: TRBJ2-3
CDR3aa: AGYRGNTQY

abundance: NA
v_gene: TRBV5-1
j_gene: TRBJ2-7
CDR3aa: ASSPELRGGIGEQY

abundance: NA
v_gene: TRBV4-3
j_gene: TRBJ2-1
CDR3aa: ASSQDFREREQF

abundance: NA
v_gene: TRBV25-1
j_gene: TRBJ1-4
CDR3aa: ASSEATEYNEKLF

abundance: NA
v_gene: TRBV5-1
j_gene: TRBJ1-2
CDR3aa: ASSLAVGVNEGYT

abundance: NA
v_gene: TRBV27
j_gene: TRBJ2-5
CDR3aa: ASSFGGGQETQY

abundance: NA
v_gene: TRBV9
j_gene: TRBJ2-3
CDR3aa: ASKGRTSTDTQY

abundance: NA
v_gene: TRBV18
j_gene: TRBJ2-4
CDR3aa: ASSPSSTGENIQY

abundance: few
v_gene: TRBV6-5
j_gene: TRBJ2-6
CDR3aa: ASRDILSGANVLT

abundance: NA
v_gene: TRBV13
j_gene: TRBJ2-7
CDR3aa: ASSLGLATTYEQY

abundance: NA
v_gene: TRBV10-2
j_gene: TRBJ2-7
CDR3aa: ASSESGQDSYEQY

abundance: NA
v_gene: TRBV28
j_gene: TRBJ2-1
CDR3aa: ASSWTPAFYNEQF

abundance: NA
v_gene: TRBV27
j_gene: TRBJ2-1
CDR3aa: ATHRGGLDEQF

abundance: NA
v_gene: TRBV6-5
j_gene: TRBJ1-5
CDR3aa: ASRPVGTAITPLH

abundance: NA
v_gene: TRBV5-1
j_gene: TRBJ2-5
CDR3aa: ASSLVGLGGETQY

abundance: NA
v_gene: TRBV19
j_gene: TRBJ2-2
CDR3aa: ASSIKTNTGELF

abundance: NA
v_gene: TRBV6-6
j_gene: TRBJ1-2
CDR3aa: ANRGRDYGYT

abundance: NA
v_gene: TRBV15
j_gene: TRBJ2-1
CDR3aa: ATSRGRWTNSYNEQF

abundance: NA
v_gene: TRBV28
j_gene: TRBJ1-5
CDR3aa: ASSLRQGLGGNQPQH

abundance: NA
v_gene: TRBV7-8
j_gene: TRBJ2-5
CDR3aa: ASSFGTGGTEETQY